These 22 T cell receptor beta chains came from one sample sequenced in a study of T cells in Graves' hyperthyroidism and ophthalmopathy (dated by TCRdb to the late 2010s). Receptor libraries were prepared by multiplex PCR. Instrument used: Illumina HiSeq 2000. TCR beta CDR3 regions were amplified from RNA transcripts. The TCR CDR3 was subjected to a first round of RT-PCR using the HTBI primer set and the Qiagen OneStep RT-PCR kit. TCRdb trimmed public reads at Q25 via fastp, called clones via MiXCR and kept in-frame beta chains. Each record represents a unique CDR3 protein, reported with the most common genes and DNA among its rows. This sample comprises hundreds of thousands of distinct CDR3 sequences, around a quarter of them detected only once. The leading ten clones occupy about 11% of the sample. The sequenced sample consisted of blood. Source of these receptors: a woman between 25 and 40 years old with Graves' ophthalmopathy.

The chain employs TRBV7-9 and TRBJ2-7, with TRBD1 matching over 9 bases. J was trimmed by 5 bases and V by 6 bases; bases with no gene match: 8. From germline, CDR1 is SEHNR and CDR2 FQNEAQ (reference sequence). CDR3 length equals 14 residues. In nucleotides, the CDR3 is TGTGCCAGCAGTTTCTCGGACAGGGGCCACGAGCAGTACTTC. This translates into CASSFSDRGHEQYF. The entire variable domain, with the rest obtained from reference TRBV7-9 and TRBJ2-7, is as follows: DTGVSQNPRHKITKRGQNVTFRCDPISEHNRLYWYRQTLGQGPEFLTYFQNEAQLEKSRLLSDRFSAERPKGSFSTLEIQRTEQGDSAMYLCASSFSDRGHEQYFGPGTRLTVT.

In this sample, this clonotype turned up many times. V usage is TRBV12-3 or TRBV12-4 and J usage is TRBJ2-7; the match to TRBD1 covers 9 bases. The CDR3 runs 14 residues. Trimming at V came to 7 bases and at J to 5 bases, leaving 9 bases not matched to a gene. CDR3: CASTLLGTGNEQYF. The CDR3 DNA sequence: TGTGCCAGCACCCTTTTGGGGACAGGGAACGAGCAGTACTTC.

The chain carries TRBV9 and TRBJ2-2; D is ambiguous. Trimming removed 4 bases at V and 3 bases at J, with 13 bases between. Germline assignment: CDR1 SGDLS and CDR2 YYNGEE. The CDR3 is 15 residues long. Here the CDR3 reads CASSPRLPYTGELFF. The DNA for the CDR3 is TGTGCCAGCAGCCCCCGTTTACCCTACACCGGGGAGCTGTTTTTT.

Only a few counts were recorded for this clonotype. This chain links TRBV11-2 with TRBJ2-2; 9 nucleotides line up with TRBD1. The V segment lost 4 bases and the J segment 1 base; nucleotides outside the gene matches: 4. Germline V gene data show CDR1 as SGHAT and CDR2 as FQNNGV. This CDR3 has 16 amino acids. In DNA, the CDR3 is TGTGCCAGCAGCTACAACAGGGGGCGGAACACCGGGGAGCTGTTTTTT. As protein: CASSYNRGRNTGELFF.

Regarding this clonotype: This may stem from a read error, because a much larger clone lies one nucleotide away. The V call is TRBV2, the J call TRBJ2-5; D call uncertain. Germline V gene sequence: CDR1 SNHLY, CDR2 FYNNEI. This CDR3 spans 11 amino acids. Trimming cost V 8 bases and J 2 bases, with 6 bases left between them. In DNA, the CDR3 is TGTGCCAGCGGTAAACAAGAGACCCAGTACTTC. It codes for CASGKQETQYF.

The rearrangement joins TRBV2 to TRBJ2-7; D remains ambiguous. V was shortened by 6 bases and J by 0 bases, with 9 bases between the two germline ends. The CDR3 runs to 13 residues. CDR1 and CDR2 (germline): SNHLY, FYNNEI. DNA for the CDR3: TGTGCCAGCAGAGGACGGTACTCCTACGAGCAGTACTTC. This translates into CASRGRYSYEQYF.

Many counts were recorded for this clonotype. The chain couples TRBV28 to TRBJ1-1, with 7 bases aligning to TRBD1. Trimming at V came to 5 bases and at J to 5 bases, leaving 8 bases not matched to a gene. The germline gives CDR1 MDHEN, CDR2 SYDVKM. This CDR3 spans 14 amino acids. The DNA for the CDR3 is TGTGCCAGCAGTCGCCTACAGGGGAGAACTGAAGCTTTCTTT. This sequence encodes CASSRLQGRTEAFF.

The DNA for the CDR3 is TGTGCCAGCAGCTTAGGAGGGTATGAAGCTTTCTTT. Protein: CASSLGGYEAFF. This sequence joins TRBV7-2 and TRBJ1-1; D gene ambiguous. V lost 1 base to trimming and J lost 7 bases, with 7 bases between them. Germline CDR1 SGHTA, CDR2 FQGNSA. The CDR3 length is 12 residues.

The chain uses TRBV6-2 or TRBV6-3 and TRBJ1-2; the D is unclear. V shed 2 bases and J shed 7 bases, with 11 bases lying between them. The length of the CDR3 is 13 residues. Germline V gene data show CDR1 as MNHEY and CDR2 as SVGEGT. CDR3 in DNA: TGTGCCAGCAGTTACGAAGGGTTGAGTGGCTACACCTTC. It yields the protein CASSYEGLSGYTF.

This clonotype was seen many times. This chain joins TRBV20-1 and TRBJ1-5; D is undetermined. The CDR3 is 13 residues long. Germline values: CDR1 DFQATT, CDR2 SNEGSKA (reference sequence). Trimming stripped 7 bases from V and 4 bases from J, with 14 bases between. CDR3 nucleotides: TGCAGTGGCATCGAGGCCGGGAATCAGCCCCAGCATTTT. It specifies CSGIEAGNQPQHF.

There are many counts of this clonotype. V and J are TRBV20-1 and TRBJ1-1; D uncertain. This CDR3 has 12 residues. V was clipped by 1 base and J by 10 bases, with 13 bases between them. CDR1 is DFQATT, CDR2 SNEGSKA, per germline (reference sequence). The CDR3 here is CSARVRAVGAFF. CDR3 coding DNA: TGCAGTGCTAGAGTGAGGGCCGTGGGAGCTTTCTTT.

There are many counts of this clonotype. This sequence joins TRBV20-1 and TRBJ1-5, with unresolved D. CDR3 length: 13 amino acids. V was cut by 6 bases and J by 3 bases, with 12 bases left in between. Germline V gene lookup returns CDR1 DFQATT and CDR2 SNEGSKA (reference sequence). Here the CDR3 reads CSAPVGTNQPQHF. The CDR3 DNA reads TGCAGTGCCCCCGTTGGTACCAATCAGCCCCAGCATTTT.

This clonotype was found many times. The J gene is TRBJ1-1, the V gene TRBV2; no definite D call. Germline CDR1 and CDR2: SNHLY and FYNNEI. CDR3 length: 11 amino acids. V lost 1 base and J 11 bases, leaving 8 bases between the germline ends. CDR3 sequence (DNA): TGTGCCAGCAGTGAAGGTAACGGCGCTTTCTTT. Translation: CASSEGNGAFF.

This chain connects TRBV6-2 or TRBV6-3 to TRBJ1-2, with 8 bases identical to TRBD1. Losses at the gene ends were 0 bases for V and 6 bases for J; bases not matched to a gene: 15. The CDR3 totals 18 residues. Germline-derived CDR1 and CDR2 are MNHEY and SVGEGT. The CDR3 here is CASSYSIRDRKPDHGYTF. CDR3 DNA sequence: TGTGCCAGCAGTTACTCAATCCGGGACAGGAAACCAGATCATGGCTACACCTTC.

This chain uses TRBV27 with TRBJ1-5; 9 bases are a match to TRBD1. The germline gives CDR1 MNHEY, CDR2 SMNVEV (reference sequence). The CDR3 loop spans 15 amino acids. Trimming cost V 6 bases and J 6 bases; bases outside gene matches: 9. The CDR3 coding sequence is TGTGCCAGCAGCACATTAGGACAGGGGATTCAGCCCCAGCATTTT. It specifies CASSTLGQGIQPQHF.

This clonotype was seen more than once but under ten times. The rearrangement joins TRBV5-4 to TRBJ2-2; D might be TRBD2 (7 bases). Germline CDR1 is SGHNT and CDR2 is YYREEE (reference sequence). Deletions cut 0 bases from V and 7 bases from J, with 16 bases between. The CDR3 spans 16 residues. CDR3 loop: CASSLGGGGLIGELFF. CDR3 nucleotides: TGTGCCAGCAGCTTGGGGGGCGGGGGCTTGATCGGGGAGCTGTTTTTT.

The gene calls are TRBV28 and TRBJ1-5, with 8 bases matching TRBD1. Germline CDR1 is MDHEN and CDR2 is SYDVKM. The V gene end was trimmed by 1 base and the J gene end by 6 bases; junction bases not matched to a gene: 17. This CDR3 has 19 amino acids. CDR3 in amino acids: CASSLLPYIGQGWSQPQHF. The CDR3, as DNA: TGTGCCAGCAGTTTATTACCCTATATTGGACAGGGATGGTCTCAGCCCCAGCATTTT.

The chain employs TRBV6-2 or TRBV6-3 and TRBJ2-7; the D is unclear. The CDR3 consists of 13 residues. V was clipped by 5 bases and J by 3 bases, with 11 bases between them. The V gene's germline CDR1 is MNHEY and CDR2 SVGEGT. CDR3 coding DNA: TGTGCCAGCAGTAGGGTCCTTGTCTACGAGCAGTACTTC. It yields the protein CASSRVLVYEQYF.

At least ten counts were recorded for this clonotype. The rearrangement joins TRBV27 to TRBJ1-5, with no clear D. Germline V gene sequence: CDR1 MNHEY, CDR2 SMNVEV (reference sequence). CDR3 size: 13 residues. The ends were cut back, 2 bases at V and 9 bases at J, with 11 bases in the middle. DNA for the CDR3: TGTGCCAGCAGTTTAGACGGTGGTTTGCCCCAGCATTTT. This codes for CASSLDGGLPQHF.

Here the CDR3 reads CASSPYRAGDTEAFF. CDR3 in DNA: TGTGCCAGCAGCCCGTACAGGGCGGGCGACACTGAAGCTTTCTTT. V and J are TRBV11-2 and TRBJ1-1; a weak D match, TRBD1 (6 bases). The CDR3 is 15 residues long. The germline V gene has CDR1 SGHAT and CDR2 FQNNGV. Trimming stripped 5 bases from V and 3 bases from J, with 16 bases between.

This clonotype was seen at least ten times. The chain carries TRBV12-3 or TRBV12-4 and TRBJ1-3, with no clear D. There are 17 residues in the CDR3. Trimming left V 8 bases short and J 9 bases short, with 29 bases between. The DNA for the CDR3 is TGTGCCAGCTTCGGTTGGGGAGCTCGGGCAGCTCAAGGCACCATATATTTT. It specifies CASFGWGARAAQGTIYF.

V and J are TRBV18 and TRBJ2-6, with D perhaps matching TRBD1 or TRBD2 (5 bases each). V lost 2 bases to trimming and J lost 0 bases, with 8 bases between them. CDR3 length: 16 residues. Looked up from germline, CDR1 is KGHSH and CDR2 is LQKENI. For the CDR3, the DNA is TGTGCCAGCTCACCAGGGGGTGACTCTGGGGCCAACGTCCTGACTTTC. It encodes CASSPGGDSGANVLTF.